This T cell receptor (beta chain) emerged from a study of blood T cell repertoires in COVID-19. Study information: T cells, B-cell-depleted T cells, or PBMCs provided the cDNA or gDNA that served as material.

Original processing notes: Amplifying reference gene primers gave estimates of nucleated cell counts. Profiling relied on immunoSEQ multiplex PCR, and the TCRdb table lists in-frame clones only, not all of them. The V and J calls and the clone size are those of that table, but D and trimming were determined from the DNA. This table holds over 350,000 clones, about 89% found once. CDR3 length: 14 residues. From germline, CDR1 is SQVTM and CDR2 ANQGSEA. Between the trimmed V and J ends, which lost 7 bases and 4 bases, there was a span of 19 bases. This TCR derives from a woman aged 25 to 45 with acute or convalescent COVID-19. The gene calls are TRBV29-1 and TRBJ1-2; a possible D gene is TRBD1 (5 bases). The sequenced sample was peripheral blood. The CDR3 DNA sequence: TGCAGCGCGGGCCAGGGATCGGGCCCCTATGGCTACACCTTC. Protein product: CSAGQGSGPYGYTF.